The 27 T cell receptor beta chains reported below all come from one sample, sequenced in a study of radiation and T cells in renal cell carcinoma. Only in-frame clones appear in the TCRdb table, and some are missing; sequencing was by immunoSEQ multiplex PCR. The sample shows roughly 3,600 clones, about 70% of them seen only once. Treatment specified: treatment-naive control, cytoreductive nephrectomy. The input for sequencing was tumor tissue, taken from a patient whose treatment was nephrectomy without radiotherapy. These TCRs come from a man aged 50 to 60 with renal cell carcinoma.

The gene calls are TRBV6-5 and TRBJ2-5, with 8 bases that match TRBD1. J was trimmed by 4 bases and V by 4 bases; bases with no gene match: 11. Germline V gives CDR1 MNHEY, CDR2 SVGAGI. The CDR3 is made up of 16 amino acids. CDR3 sequence reads: CASSSHDRGRRETQYF. CDR3 nucleotide sequence: TGTGCCAGCAGTTCCCACGACAGGGGCCGGCGAGAGACCCAGTACTTC.

The V call is TRBV2, the J call TRBJ2-5; D not resolved. This CDR3 has 15 residues. Germline CDR1 reads SNHLY; CDR2 reads FYNNEI. The V end was cut by 7 bases, the J end by 1 base, with 16 bases between. CDR3: CASTHPPGLQETQYF. The CDR3, as DNA: TGTGCCAGCACTCACCCGCCGGGTCTCCAAGAGACCCAGTACTTC.

The chain combines TRBV19 with TRBJ2-7, with unresolved D. Germline V lookup: CDR1 LNHDA, CDR2 SQIVND (reference sequence). There are 13 residues in the CDR3. V dropped 4 bases and J dropped 6 bases, with 13 bases sitting between them. DNA for the CDR3: TGTGCCAGTAGTACTCACCTTGCCGGCGAGCAGTACTTC. Translated: CASSTHLAGEQYF.

This clone appeared a few times. The rearrangement joins TRBV27 to TRBJ2-7; 12 positions agree with TRBD2. The germline gives CDR1 MNHEY, CDR2 SMNVEV (reference sequence). The CDR3 spans 16 residues. After removal of 4 bases from V and 5 bases from J, the junction contained 9 bases not matched to a gene. The CDR3 sequence: CASSSRLAGDPHEQYF. Here the CDR3 DNA reads TGTGCCAGCAGTTCCCGACTAGCGGGAGACCCCCACGAGCAGTACTTC.

The chain is built from TRBV5-6 and TRBJ2-1, with D tentatively TRBD1 (5 bases). CDR1 SGHDT and CDR2 YYEEEE come from the germline V gene. Trimming took 2 bases from V and 4 from J, leaving 7 bases between them. The CDR3 is made up of 13 amino acids. CDR3 sequence: CASSLTGYNEQFF. CDR3 sequence (DNA): TGTGCCAGCAGCTTAACAGGTTACAATGAGCAGTTCTTC.

In its sample, this clone was seen a few times. V is TRBV18 and J is TRBJ1-1; TRBD1 aligns across 8 bases. Germline V gene sequence: CDR1 KGHSH, CDR2 LQKENI. Trimming cost V 0 bases and J 2 bases; bases outside gene matches: 5. The CDR3 totals 16 residues. The CDR3 DNA reads TGTGCCAGCTCACCACCGGGACAGGAAAGCAACACTGAAGCTTTCTTT. This encodes CASSPPGQESNTEAFF.

This rearrangement joins TRBV4-1 to TRBJ1-1; no clear D. Germline V gene data show CDR1 as MGHRA and CDR2 as YSYEKL. Deletions cut 0 bases from V and 7 bases from J, with 15 bases between. The CDR3 covers 15 residues. The CDR3 nucleotides are TGCGCCAGCAGCCAAGAGCAGCAACCTGAGGTTGAAGCTTTCTTT. It translates to CASSQEQQPEVEAFF.

The chain recombines TRBV25-1 with TRBJ2-2; 7 bases are a match to TRBD1. Per germline, CDR1 MGHDK and CDR2 SYGVNS. V was clipped by 6 bases and J by 4 bases; unmatched bases: 2. The CDR3 sequence is 13 residues long. The CDR3 bases are TGTGCCAGCAGAGACAGGGTCACCGGGGAGCTGTTTTTT. It yields the protein CASRDRVTGELFF.

The chain combines TRBV28 with TRBJ2-1; 8 nucleotides align to TRBD2. The CDR3 is 12 residues long. The V segment lost 5 bases and the J segment 8 bases; nucleotides outside the gene matches: 2. The germline CDR1 and CDR2 sequences are MDHEN and SYDVKM. CDR3 sequence: CASSTAGDEQFF. The CDR3 DNA reads TGTGCCAGCAGTACAGCGGGAGATGAGCAGTTCTTC.

The chain is built from TRBV6-6 and TRBJ1-1; D unresolved. The V end was cut by 2 bases, the J end by 0 bases, with 10 bases between. The germline CDR1 and CDR2 sequences are MNHNY and SVGAGI (reference sequence). The CDR3 has 15 residues. CDR3 nucleotides: TGTGCCAGCAGTTACGATGGATCCGTGAACACTGAAGCTTTCTTT. It codes for CASSYDGSVNTEAFF.

The rearrangement uses TRBV6-1 and TRBJ1-5; D remains ambiguous. Looked up from germline, CDR1 is MNHNS and CDR2 is SASEGT. The CDR3 loop spans 14 amino acids. Trimming cost V 4 bases and J 2 bases, with 9 bases left between them. The CDR3 reads CASSVNEGNQPQHF. In DNA form, the CDR3 reads TGTGCCAGCAGTGTAAATGAGGGCAATCAGCCCCAGCATTTT.

This clone was recorded only once. V usage is TRBV9 and J usage is TRBJ2-1; D unresolved. The germline V and J ends were trimmed by 0 bases and 4 bases, with 11 bases remaining between them. This CDR3 region has 15 residues. Looked up from germline, CDR1 is SGDLS and CDR2 is YYNGEE. Here the CDR3 reads CASSVAAGSYNEQFF. The DNA of the CDR3 is TGTGCCAGCAGCGTAGCTGCCGGGTCATACAATGAGCAGTTCTTC.

V is TRBV6-5 and J is TRBJ1-1; D not resolved. The germline V and J ends were trimmed by 0 bases and 3 bases, with 8 bases remaining between them. The CDR3 loop spans 14 amino acids. Looked up from germline, CDR1 is MNHEY and CDR2 is SVGAGI. CDR3 sequence: CASSYSVGDTEAFF. CDR3 sequence (DNA): TGTGCCAGCAGTTACTCGGTGGGAGACACTGAAGCTTTCTTT.

The V call is TRBV9, the J call TRBJ2-7; a weak D match, TRBD2 (5 bases). The CDR3 runs 14 residues. CDR1 and CDR2 (germline): SGDLS, YYNGEE. V was pared by 0 bases and J by 2 bases, with 9 bases between. In nucleotides, the CDR3 is TGTGCCAGCAGCGTAGAGGGAGTCCCCTACGAGCAGTACTTC. Amino acid sequence: CASSVEGVPYEQYF.

This chain joins TRBV7-2 and TRBJ2-2, with D maybe TRBD2 (6 bases). V was cut by 3 bases and J by 6 bases, with 8 bases left in between. CDR3 length: 13 amino acids. Germline V gives CDR1 SGHTA, CDR2 FQGNSA. Written as DNA, the CDR3 is TGTGCCAGCAGCTTCGGGAGACCCGGGGAGCTGTTTTTT. Amino acids: CASSFGRPGELFF.

The chain has TRBV4-2 and TRBJ2-2, with TRBD2 matching 11 bases. Unmatched junction bases numbered 5, after V lost 4 bases and J lost 1 base. From germline, CDR1 is LGHNA and CDR2 YNFKEQ. The CDR3 consists of 17 residues. The CDR3 is CASSPHSGRGNTGELFF. The CDR3 DNA sequence: TGTGCCAGCAGCCCCCATAGCGGGAGGGGGAACACCGGGGAGCTGTTTTTT.

This clone was seen a single time. The chain carries TRBV4-3 and TRBJ1-1; the match to TRBD1 covers 8 bases. Germline CDR1 is LGHNA and CDR2 is YSLEER. The CDR3 runs to 14 residues. J lost 3 bases, V lost 8 bases, and 8 bases had no gene match. CDR3 loop: CASGRQGRYTEAFF. DNA for the CDR3: TGCGCCAGCGGCCGACAGGGGAGGTACACTGAAGCTTTCTTT.

The chain is built from TRBV7-9 and TRBJ2-1, with 11 bases matching TRBD1. The germline V gene has CDR1 SEHNR and CDR2 FQNEAQ (reference sequence). This CDR3 comprises 16 residues. The V and J ends lost 4 bases and 0 bases, in that order; junction bases with no gene match: 2. The CDR3 loop is CASSWDRGGSYNEQFF. For the CDR3, the DNA is TGTGCCAGCAGCTGGGACAGGGGGGGCTCCTACAATGAGCAGTTCTTC.

A few counts support this clone. The chain combines TRBV7-8 with TRBJ1-5; D is perhaps TRBD1 (6 bases). V lost 6 bases to trimming and J lost 6 bases, with 15 bases between them. CDR1 and CDR2 from the germline V gene are SGHVS and FQNEAQ. This CDR3 is 14 amino acids long. The CDR3 region has the DNA TGTGCCAGCAGTAAACAGGGTCCGGGTCAGCCCCAGCATTTT. This sequence encodes CASSKQGPGQPQHF.

This clone was counted only a few times. The CDR3 protein is CASRRQGLDGYTF. CDR3 DNA sequence: TGTGCCAGTAGGAGACAGGGGTTGGATGGCTACACCTTC. The chain couples TRBV19 to TRBJ1-2, with 8 bases identical to TRBD1. Germline V gene lookup returns CDR1 LNHDA and CDR2 SQIVND (reference sequence). The V gene end was trimmed by 6 bases and the J gene end by 6 bases; junction bases not matched to a gene: 6. CDR3 size: 13 residues. The entire variable domain, with the rest obtained from reference TRBV19 and TRBJ1-2, is as follows: DGGITQSPKYLFRKEGQNVTLSCEQNLNHDAMYWYRQDPGQGLRLIYYSQIVNDFQKGDIAEGYSVSREKKESFPLTVTSAQKNPTAFYLCASRRQGLDGYTFGSGTRLTVV.

J is TRBJ2-7 and V is TRBV11-2, with a tentative D call TRBD2 (6 bases). The CDR3 is made up of 15 amino acids. Trimming removed 5 bases at V and 0 bases at J, with 14 bases between. Germline CDR1 reads SGHAT; CDR2 reads FQNNGV. This CDR3 reads CASSPKAGNSYEQYF. DNA for the CDR3: TGTGCCAGCAGCCCTAAGGCGGGGAACTCCTACGAGCAGTACTTC.

The rearrangement links TRBV28 to TRBJ1-2, with D maybe TRBD1 (6 bases). V lost 3 bases, J lost 8 bases, and 22 bases lay in between. The length of the CDR3 is 16 residues. Germline-derived CDR1 and CDR2 are MDHEN and SYDVKM. The CDR3 sequence is CASSFRTSTGTNGYTF. The CDR3 bases are TGTGCCAGCAGTTTTAGGACCAGTACAGGGACGAACGGCTACACCTTC.

The V gene is TRBV18, the J gene TRBJ1-3; D unresolved. The CDR3 runs to 15 residues. The V and J ends lost 2 bases and 0 bases respectively, with 8 bases between them. Germline assignment: CDR1 KGHSH and CDR2 LQKENI. The CDR3 sequence: CASSPSGLSGNTIYF. In nucleotides, the CDR3 is TGTGCCAGCTCACCATCGGGTCTCTCTGGAAACACCATATATTTT.

This chain connects TRBV11-3 to TRBJ2-1; 9 nucleotides match TRBD2. Looked up from germline, CDR1 is SGHNT and CDR2 is YENEEA. V was pared by 4 bases and J by 4 bases, with 2 bases of the junction left unmatched. The CDR3 runs 14 residues. In DNA, the CDR3 is TGTGCCAGCAGCTCGGGACTAGCTTACAATGAGCAGTTCTTC. It yields the protein CASSSGLAYNEQFF.

V usage is TRBV2 and J usage is TRBJ1-1, with D unclear. CDR3 length equals 14 residues. Germline values: CDR1 SNHLY, CDR2 FYNNEI. The germline V and J ends were trimmed by 4 bases and 0 bases, with 9 bases remaining between them. The CDR3 nucleotides are TGTGCCAGCAGTGTGAACGACTTGAACACTGAAGCTTTCTTT. Translating it yields CASSVNDLNTEAFF.

The chain joins TRBV12-2 to TRBJ2-3; TRBD2 is taken as the D call from the table, unchecked against the DNA. TRBV12-2 is an annotated pseudogene. The CDR3 extends over 16 amino acids. The DNA for the CDR3 is TGTGCAAGTCGGACAGAGCGGGAGGGCCCCACAGATACGCAGTATTTT. Protein sequence: CASRTEREGPTDTQYF.

Note on this clone: At one end, the junction sequence differs from germline, possibly due to a read error. The rearrangement joins TRBV2 to TRBJ1-1, with TRBD1 matching 8 bases. The length of the CDR3 is 14 residues. CDR1 is SNHLY and CDR2 is FYNNEI in the germline V gene. As DNA, the CDR3 is TGTGCCAGCAGTGATTTCTCAGGGGGCAGGAGGTGGCTCTTT. Protein sequence: CASSDFSGGRRWLF.